The sequence of this T cell receptor beta chain was determined in a study of regulatory and conventional T cells in RAG deficiency. Study results and caveats: Control T-cell subsets had markedly higher Shannon entropy and lower Simpson indices than RAG-deficient patients. Shorter CDR3s in all patient subsets; >75% Treg-Tconv overlap in Omenn.

The sorted regulatory T cells were CD4+, CD25-high and CD127-low, with genomic DNA sequenced. This clone was detected once. What it binds is unknown. Sequenced by immunoSEQ multiplex PCR; TCRdb stores in-frame clones only, minus some. This table holds about 28,000 clones, 75% to 95% found once. The CDR3 is 16 amino acids. From germline, CDR1 is MNHNY and CDR2 SVGAGI (reference sequence). Trimming at V came to 6 bases and at J to 5 bases, leaving 9 bases not matched to a gene. The same sample was also studied in work on regulatory T cells. Per that paper: The primer mix had 52 TRBV and 13 TRBJ primers. Patient repertoires had restricted TRB V-J pairs and skewed V and J usage, most in Tregs.

The specimen sequenced was Tregs sorted from blood. This rearrangement joins TRBV6-6 to TRBJ1-5; TRBD1 agrees at 11 bases. This clonotype originated in a human donor in good health. CDR3 sequence reads: CASSPSRTGGDQPQHF. In DNA, the CDR3 is TGTGCCAGCAGCCCCTCCCGGACAGGGGGCGATCAGCCCCAGCATTTT.